The entry below gives a single T cell receptor (beta chain) sequence along with its context. This record comes from a study of OX40 agonist ivuxolimab in advanced cancers. As for the study in general: Patients with hepatocellular carcinoma, melanoma, renal cell or head and neck cancer made up the dose-escalation patients. Partial responses were recorded for three patients, including one with hepatocellular carcinoma and two with cutaneous melanoma.

The assay was immunoSEQ multiplex PCR, and TCRdb's table has in-frame clones only and misses some. The table records about 81,000 clones, around 80% of them present only once. Per germline, CDR1 LNHDA and CDR2 SQIVND (reference sequence). The CDR3 loop spans 11 amino acids. Trimming took 5 bases from V and 10 from J, leaving 9 bases between them. Any history of autoimmune disease or systemic immunosuppression disqualified patients. Baseline, cycle 4 day 1, and cycle 7 day 1 were the blood sampling points. The source was CD4+ or CD8+ T cells sorted from blood, collected in a trial of the OX40 agonist ivuxolimab. The J gene is TRBJ2-1, the V gene TRBV19; perhaps TRBD2 as D (7 bases). The sequence derives from an adult with an advanced solid tumor such as melanoma, head and neck, liver or kidney cancer. The CDR3 DNA reads as TGTGCCAGTAGTGGGGGGGCCGAGCAGTTCTTC. Its translation is CASSGGAEQFF.